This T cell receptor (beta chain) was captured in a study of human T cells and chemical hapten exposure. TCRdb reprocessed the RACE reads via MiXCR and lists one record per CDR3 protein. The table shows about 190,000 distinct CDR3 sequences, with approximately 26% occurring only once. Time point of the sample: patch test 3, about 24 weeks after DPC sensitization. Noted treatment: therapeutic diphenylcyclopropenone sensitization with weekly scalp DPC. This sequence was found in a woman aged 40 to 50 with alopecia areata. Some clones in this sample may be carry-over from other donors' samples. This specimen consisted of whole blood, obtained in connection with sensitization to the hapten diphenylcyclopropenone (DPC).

As DNA, the CDR3 is TGTGCCTCCCTAGACTGGAACACAGATACGCAGTATTTT. It translates to CASLDWNTDTQYF. V is TRBV7-9 and J is TRBJ2-3; D unresolved. Germline lookup yields CDR1 SEHNR and CDR2 FQNEAQ (reference sequence). The CDR3 consists of 13 residues. With 11 bases removed from V and 2 bases from J, the gap between germline ends came to 14 bases.